The 9 T cell receptor beta chains below were found in one sample sequenced in a study of Graves' ophthalmopathy and Graves' hyperthyroidism. Beta-chain TCR CDR3 regions were amplified from RNA transcripts. HTBI-primed RT-PCR formed the first round, and a multiplex PCR formed the second. TCRdb re-analysed the multiplex PCR reads in MiXCR, keeping a single row per CDR3 protein. The table includes more than 1,000,000 distinct CDR3 sequences, 35% to 45% detected once. The sequenced material came from peripheral blood or thyroid tissue (not recorded which). The origin of the receptors is an adult man with Graves' hyperthyroidism.

The chain couples TRBV10-3 to TRBJ2-7, with 7 bases matching TRBD1. V was clipped by 10 bases and J by 5 bases; unmatched bases: 5. The CDR3 length is 11 residues. Germline V lookup: CDR1 ENHRY, CDR2 SYGVKD. CDR3 region: CATRDRDEQYF. The CDR3 DNA sequence: TGTGCCACCCGAGACAGGGACGAGCAGTACTTC.

V usage is TRBV10-1 and J usage is TRBJ1-3; a weak D match, TRBD1 (6 bases). In germline, CDR1 is WNHNN, CDR2 SYGVQD (reference sequence). Trimming shortened V by 6 bases and J by 5 bases, and 14 bases separated the two germline ends. CDR3 length equals 14 residues. CDR3 in amino acids: CASSDPGARNTIYF. In nucleotides, the CDR3 is TGCGCCAGCAGCGACCCAGGGGCTAGAAACACCATATATTTT.

The genes are TRBV10-3 and TRBJ2-7, with D maybe TRBD1 (6 bases). V was pared by 6 bases and J by 3 bases, with 18 bases between. Germline CDR1 ENHRY, CDR2 SYGVKD. The CDR3 has 15 residues. The CDR3: CAISPTKTGIYEQYF. The CDR3 DNA is TGTGCCATCAGCCCAACCAAGACAGGAATCTACGAGCAGTACTTC.

This clonotype has ten or more counts. The chain employs TRBV20-1 and TRBJ2-2; D is ambiguous. The length of the CDR3 is 14 residues. Germline lookup yields CDR1 DFQATT and CDR2 SNEGSKA (reference sequence). With 0 bases removed from V and 4 bases from J, the gap between germline ends came to 9 bases. CDR3 region: CSARDRRGTGELFF. The CDR3 DNA follows: TGCAGTGCTAGAGATCGACGCGGCACCGGGGAGCTGTTTTTT.

A word on this clonotype: A clone one base away is much larger, so this may be a read error. The V gene is TRBV20-1, the J gene TRBJ1-1, with 8 bases fitting TRBD1. The trim removed 3 bases at V and 6 bases at J, leaving 6 bases unmatched. Germline loops: CDR1 DFQATT, CDR2 SNEGSKA (reference sequence). This CDR3 has 13 residues. The CDR3 coding sequence is TGCAGTGCTAGCGACGACAGGGGTCCTGAAGCTTTCTTT. Translation gives CSASDDRGPEAFF.

This clonotype was seen repeatedly, ten times or more. The chain couples TRBV7-8 to TRBJ2-7, with a possible D match to TRBD2 (6 bases). The CDR3 sequence is 15 residues long. V lost 3 bases to trimming and J lost 3 bases, with 15 bases between them. Germline V gene lookup returns CDR1 SGHVS and CDR2 FQNEAQ. CDR3 bases: TGTGCCAGCAGCTTTGGTAGCGGAGAGAGCTACGAGCAGTACTTC. Residues: CASSFGSGESYEQYF.

CDR3 DNA: TGTGCCAGCAGCTTGGAGGAGGGGAGGTACTATGGCTACACCTTC. It translates to CASSLEEGRYYGYTF. The chain carries TRBV5-8 and TRBJ1-2, with D perhaps matching TRBD1 (5 bases). Trimming shortened V by 0 bases and J by 3 bases, and 12 bases separated the two germline ends. Germline CDR1 is SGHTS and CDR2 is YDEGEE. The length of the CDR3 is 15 residues.

This clonotype was seen repeatedly, ten times or more. V usage is TRBV4-1 and J usage is TRBJ2-7, with D hard to call. This CDR3 has 16 residues. V was clipped by 0 bases and J by 0 bases, with 12 bases between them. CDR1 MGHRA and CDR2 YSYEKL come from the germline V gene. The CDR3: CASSQDPGPSSYEQYF. The CDR3, as DNA: TGCGCCAGCAGCCAAGATCCCGGTCCGAGCTCCTACGAGCAGTACTTC.

This clonotype was seen only a few times. Given a far larger clone just one base away, this is likely a sequencing read error. The genes are TRBV11-1 and TRBJ2-7; a possible D gene is TRBD1 (5 bases). There are 11 residues in the CDR3. V was clipped by 8 bases and J by 5 bases, with 10 bases between them. CDR1 SGHAT and CDR2 FQDESV come from the germline V gene (reference sequence). CDR3 coding DNA: TGTGCCAGCGGCCAAGGGGACGAGCAGTACTTC. It codes for CASGQGDEQYF.